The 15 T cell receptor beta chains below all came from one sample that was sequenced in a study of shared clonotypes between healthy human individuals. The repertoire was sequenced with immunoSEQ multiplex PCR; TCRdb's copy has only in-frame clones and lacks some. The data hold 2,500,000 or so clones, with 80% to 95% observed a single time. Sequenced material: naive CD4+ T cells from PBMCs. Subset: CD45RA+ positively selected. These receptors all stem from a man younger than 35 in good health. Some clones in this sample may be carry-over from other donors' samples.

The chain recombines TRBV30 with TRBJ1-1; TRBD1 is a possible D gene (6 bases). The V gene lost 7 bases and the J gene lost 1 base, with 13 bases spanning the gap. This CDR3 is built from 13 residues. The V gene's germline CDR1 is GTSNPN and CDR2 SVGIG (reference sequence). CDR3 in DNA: TGTGCCTCGAGAGGGGGGTCGAACACTGAAGCTTTCTTT. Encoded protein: CASRGGSNTEAFF.

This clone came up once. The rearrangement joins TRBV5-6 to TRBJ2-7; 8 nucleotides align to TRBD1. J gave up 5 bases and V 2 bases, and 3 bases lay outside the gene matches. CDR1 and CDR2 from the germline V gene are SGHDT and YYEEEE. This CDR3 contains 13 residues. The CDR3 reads CASSFPTGDEQYF. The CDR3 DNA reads TGTGCCAGCAGCTTCCCGACAGGGGACGAGCAGTACTTC.

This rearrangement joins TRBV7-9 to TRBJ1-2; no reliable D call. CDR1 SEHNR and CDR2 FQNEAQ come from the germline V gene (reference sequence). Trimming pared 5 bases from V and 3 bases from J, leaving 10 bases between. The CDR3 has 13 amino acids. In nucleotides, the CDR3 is TGTGCCAGCAGCCCCGCGGGCTACTATGGCTACACCTTC. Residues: CASSPAGYYGYTF.

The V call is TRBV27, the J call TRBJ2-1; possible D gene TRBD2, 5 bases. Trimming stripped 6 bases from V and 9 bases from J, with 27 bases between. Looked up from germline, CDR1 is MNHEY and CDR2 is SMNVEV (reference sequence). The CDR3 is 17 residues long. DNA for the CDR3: TGTGCCAGCAGAGTGCCCGGGGTAGGACCCACGGGGAGTGAGCAGTTCTTC. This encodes CASRVPGVGPTGSEQFF.

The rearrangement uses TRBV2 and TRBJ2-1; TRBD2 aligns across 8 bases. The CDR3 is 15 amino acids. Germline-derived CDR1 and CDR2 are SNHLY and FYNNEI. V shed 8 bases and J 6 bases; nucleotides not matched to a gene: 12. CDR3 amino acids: CASDAREGRANEQFF. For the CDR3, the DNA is TGTGCCAGCGACGCCCGGGAGGGAAGGGCCAATGAGCAGTTCTTC.

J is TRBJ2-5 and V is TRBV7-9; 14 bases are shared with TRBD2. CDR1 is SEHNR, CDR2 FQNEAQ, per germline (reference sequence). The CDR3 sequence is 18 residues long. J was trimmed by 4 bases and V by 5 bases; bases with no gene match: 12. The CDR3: CASSTGTSGSSSRETQYF. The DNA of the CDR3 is TGTGCCAGCAGCACCGGGACTAGCGGGAGCTCCTCTAGAGAGACCCAGTACTTC.

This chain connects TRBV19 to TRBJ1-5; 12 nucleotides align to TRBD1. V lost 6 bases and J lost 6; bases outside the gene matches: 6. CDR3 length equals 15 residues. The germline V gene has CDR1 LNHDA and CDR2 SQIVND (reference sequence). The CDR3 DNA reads TGTGCCAGTAGAGGGGGACAGGGGGCGGGTCAGCCCCAGCATTTT. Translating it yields CASRGGQGAGQPQHF. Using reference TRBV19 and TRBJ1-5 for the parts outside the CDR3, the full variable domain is DGGITQSPKYLFRKEGQNVTLSCEQNLNHDAMYWYRQDPGQGLRLIYYSQIVNDFQKGDIAEGYSVSREKKESFPLTVTSAQKNPTAFYLCASRGGQGAGQPQHFGDGTRLSIL.

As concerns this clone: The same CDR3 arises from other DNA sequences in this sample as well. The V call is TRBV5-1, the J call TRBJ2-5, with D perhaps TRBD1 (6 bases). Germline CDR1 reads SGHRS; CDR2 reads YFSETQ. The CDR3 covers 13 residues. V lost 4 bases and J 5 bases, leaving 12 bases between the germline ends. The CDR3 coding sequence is TGCGCCAGCAGCCCCACAGGGTTGGAGACCCAGTACTTC. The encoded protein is CASSPTGLETQYF. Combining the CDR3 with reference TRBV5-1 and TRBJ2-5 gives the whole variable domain KAGVTQTPRYLIKTRGQQVTLSCSPISGHRSVSWYQQTPGQGLQFLFEYFSETQRNKGNFPGRFSGRQFSNSRSEMNVSTLELGDSALYLCASSPTGLETQYFGPGTRLLVL.

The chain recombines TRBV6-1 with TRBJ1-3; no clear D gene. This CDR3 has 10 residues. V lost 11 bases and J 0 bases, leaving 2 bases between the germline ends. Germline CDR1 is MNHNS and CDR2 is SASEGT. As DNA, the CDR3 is TGTGCCGCCTCTGGAAACACCATATATTTT. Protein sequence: CAASGNTIYF.

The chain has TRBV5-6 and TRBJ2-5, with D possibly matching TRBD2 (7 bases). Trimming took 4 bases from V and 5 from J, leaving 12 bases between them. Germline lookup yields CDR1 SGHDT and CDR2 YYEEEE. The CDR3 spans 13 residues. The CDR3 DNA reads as TGTGCCAGCAGCAGGGGGGGATACGAGACCCAGTACTTC. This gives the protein CASSRGGYETQYF.

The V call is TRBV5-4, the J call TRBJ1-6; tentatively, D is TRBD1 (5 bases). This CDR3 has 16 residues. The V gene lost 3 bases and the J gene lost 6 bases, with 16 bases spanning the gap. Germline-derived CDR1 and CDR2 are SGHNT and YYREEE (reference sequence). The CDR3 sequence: CASSSGVGVLNSPLHF. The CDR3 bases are TGTGCCAGCAGCTCGGGGGTAGGGGTGCTTAATTCACCCCTCCACTTT.

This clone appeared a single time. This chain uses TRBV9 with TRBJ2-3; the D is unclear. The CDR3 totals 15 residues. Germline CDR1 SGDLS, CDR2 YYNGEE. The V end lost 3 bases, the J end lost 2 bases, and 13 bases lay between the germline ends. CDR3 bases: TGTGCCAGCAGCGCCTCATTAGGGAACACAGATACGCAGTATTTT. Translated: CASSASLGNTDTQYF.

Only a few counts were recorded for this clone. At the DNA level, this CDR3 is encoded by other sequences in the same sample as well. The CDR3 DNA reads TGTGCCAGCAGCTATAGTAACTATGGCTACACCTTC. Translating it yields CASSYSNYGYTF. The chain uses TRBV11-2 and TRBJ1-2; D uncertain. V lost 4 bases, J lost 1 base, and 4 bases lay in between. The germline V gene encodes CDR1 SGHAT and CDR2 FQNNGV. CDR3 length: 12 residues.

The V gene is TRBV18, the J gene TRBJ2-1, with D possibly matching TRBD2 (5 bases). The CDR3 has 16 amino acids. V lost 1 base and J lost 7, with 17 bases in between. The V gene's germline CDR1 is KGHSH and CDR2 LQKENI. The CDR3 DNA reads TGTGCCAGCTCACCACAATCTGCGTTACGGGGAAATGAGCAGTTCTTC. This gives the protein CASSPQSALRGNEQFF.

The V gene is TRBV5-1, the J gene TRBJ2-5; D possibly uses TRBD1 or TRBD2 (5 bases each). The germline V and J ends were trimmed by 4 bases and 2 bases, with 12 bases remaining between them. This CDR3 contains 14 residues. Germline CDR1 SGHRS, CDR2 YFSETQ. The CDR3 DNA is TGCGCCAGCAGCGGACTGACAGTACAAGAGACCCAGTACTTC. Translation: CASSGLTVQETQYF.